Included here is one T cell receptor (beta chain) sequence, with context. Its antigen is not known. The read comes to an end 3 residues before the CDR3 does, leaving the germline J gene to fill in the end. The V and J ends lost 5 bases and 5 bases respectively, with 13 bases between them. This CDR3 comprises 14 residues. The germline CDR1 and CDR2 sequences are SGHVS and FQNEAQ. The source of the sample is a study of Tregs in tolerant kidney transplant recipients. The method was immunoSEQ multiplex PCR; TCRdb's version includes in-frame clones alone and lacks a portion of them. This specimen shows about 52,000 clones; the ten leading clones hold about 0.82%. Study-level findings and limits: Validation in larger populations is needed because few patients were studied.

CD4+CD25+CD127- Tregs, CD4+CD25- non-Tregs, CD4 and CD8 cells were sorted. The rearrangement links TRBV7-8 to TRBJ1-5; D unclear. Source: CD4+ T cells from blood, taken before the transplant. The clonotype comes from a human donor who received a combined kidney and bone marrow transplant. This chain's CDR3 is CASSPKAEDQPQHF. Incomplete CDR3 DNA: TGTGCCAGCAGCCCGAAGGCAGAAGATCAGCCC.